This T cell receptor (beta chain) came from a study of T cell responses to AZD1222 COVID-19 vaccine. The study, taken as a whole, reports: None of the repertoires were sampled until the peak T cell response had passed. The number of AZD1222 recipients seropositive at baseline was only 6 or 7. Following two doses of AZD1222, Spike-specific TCR breadth and depth rose. A reported finding is that nearly half of spike-specific TCRs target unmutated variant regions.

Repertoires were generated with immunoSEQ multiplex PCR, while TCRdb's copy carries only in-frame clones and drops some. The table shows 160,000 or so clones, with approximately 91% occurring only once. Note on this clone: The antigen is undetermined.

Losses at the gene ends were 4 bases for V and 5 bases for J; bases not matched to a gene: 4. There are 15 residues in the CDR3. Germline loops: CDR1 SGHNT, CDR2 YYREEE (reference sequence). This TCR came from an adult in good health. Sequencing was performed on peripheral blood, taken on day 0 of AZD1222 vaccination. The chain uses TRBV5-4 and TRBJ1-6; the match to TRBD1 covers 9 bases. The CDR3 nucleotides are TGTGCCAGCAGCCCTCGGACAGGGGATAATTCACCCCTCCACTTT. Residues: CASSPRTGDNSPLHF.